This T cell receptor beta chain derives from a study of spatial heterogeneity in lung cancer (dated by TCRdb to about 2019). Background for the entire study: Beta-chain transcripts were consistently detected in greater numbers than alpha-chain transcripts, which likely reflects a higher abundance of beta-chain transcripts. In the raw uncorrected reads, each unique combination of TCR and UMI appeared on average more than ten times. TCR alpha and beta repertoires were quantitatively compared across multiple tumor regions, matched nontumor lung and blood in non-small cell lung cancer. TCR repertoire features were related to nonsynonymous mutation counts determined by whole-exome sequencing of tumor tissue. Both alpha and beta chains were TCR-sequenced in 200 to 250 tumor regions, about 69 matched nontumor lung samples and over 55 PBMC samples obtained at surgery. The research as a whole found: Confirming at a functional level the hypothesis that regional TCRs recognize regional mutations was considered to require additional single-cell paired TCR alpha and beta sequencing. Ubiquitous expanded tumor TCRs were found in blood more often at tumor resection than at routine follow-up.

As concerns this clonotype: There is no known antigen for this receptor. The sample holds no much larger clone one base away, and base qualities are not on file.

The time point tag for this specimen amounts to: sample taken at primary tumor resection. For TCR sequencing, whole RNA was extracted from tumor and nontumor lung tissue, or from cryopreserved PBMC samples, and no cell sorting was done. The donors were around 69 patients from the lung TRACERx cohort who had early-stage, untreated non-small cell lung cancer. Patients were selected for TCR sequencing only if sufficient RNA was available from at least two tumor regions. Receptors were amplified or captured by 5' RACE. TCRdb records NextSeq 500 as the sequencer. In the TCR library protocol, a unique molecular identifier was attached to each TCR cDNA molecule so that PCR and sequencing errors could be corrected. For the original study's pipeline: TCR identification, UMI-based error correction and CDR3 extraction were all carried out with Decombinator tools. Expanded TCRs were defined as those above a frequency of 2 per 1,000, corresponding to the top 1% of the tumor frequency distribution. Rényi diversity was computed with the R vegan package after subsampling each repertoire 100 times to 5,000 TCRs. CDR3 similarity networks were constructed using string-kernel similarity of amino acid triplets, with links drawn between CDR3s whose pairwise similarity was above 0.82. Using fastp at Q25 and MiXCR, TCRdb reprocessed the public reads and kept productive beta chains. CDR3 protein sequences are deduplicated, and each keeps its most common genes and DNA. For this entry, the V and J calls and clone size follow TCRdb and not the study's own pipeline. The sample table contains tens of thousands of distinct CDR3 sequences; only one count was recorded for less than 15% of them. The ten largest clones represent 6.5% to 7.5% of the sample.

The CDR3 contains 13 residues, cysteine and phenylalanine counted. The only DNA kept is the CDR3, 39 bases in frame from the first base. As encoded in the germline V gene (reference sequence), CDR1 is SEHNR while CDR2 is FQNEAQ. Relative to germline, V is 5 bases shorter and J is 8 bases shorter, with 12 bases between their ends. This receptor was taken from a male donor with early-stage non-small cell lung cancer. This chain joins TRBV7-9 to TRBJ1-4; the D gene assignment is ambiguous. Source: PBMCs, taken at surgery. CDR3 sequence: CASSAGEGEKLFF. The bases are TGTGCCAGCAGCGCCGGGGAGGGAGAAAAACTGTTTTTT.